Following are 32 T cell receptor beta chains from one sample sequenced in a study of CD8 T cells in Susac syndrome. Random hexamers were used to reverse transcribe an amount of roughly 0.45 to 1 ug RNA. MiXCR was run by TCRdb on the immunoSEQ multiplex PCR reads, yielding one entry per CDR3 protein. Of over 150,000 distinct CDR3 sequences listed, approximately 95% are singletons. The material sequenced was CD4+ T cells from PBMCs. The receptor source for this set is a human donor with multiple sclerosis.

The chain combines TRBV28 with TRBJ1-4; 9 bases match TRBD1. J lost 9 bases, V lost 5 bases, and 10 bases had no gene match. There are 15 residues in the CDR3. Germline V gene data show CDR1 as MDHEN and CDR2 as SYDVKM. The DNA of the CDR3 is TGTGCCAGCAGTCCGAGGAGGGACAGGGTGCAAAAACTGTTTTTT. This translates into CASSPRRDRVQKLFF.

This chain connects TRBV20-1 to TRBJ2-1; TRBD2 matches at 7 bases. Germline trimming cut 3 bases from V and 9 bases from J; bases unmatched to any gene: 5. CDR1 DFQATT and CDR2 SNEGSKA come from the germline V gene (reference sequence). The CDR3 covers 12 residues. CDR3 coding DNA: TGCAGTGCTAGTGAAGCGGGAACTGAGCAGTTCTTC. Protein product: CSASEAGTEQFF.

The chain recombines TRBV6-6 with TRBJ2-2, with no clear D. Germline CDR1 and CDR2: MNHNY and SVGAGI (reference sequence). V lost 8 bases and J 6 bases, leaving 10 bases between the germline ends. This CDR3 spans 12 amino acids. The CDR3 bases are TGTGCCAGCTGCAATTCGGCCGGGGAGCTGTTTTTT. Protein: CASCNSAGELFF.

This clonotype appeared a single time. The chain employs TRBV3-1 and TRBJ2-3; TRBD2 might be the D (5 bases). The germline V and J ends were trimmed by 2 bases and 3 bases, with 6 bases remaining between them. Germline values: CDR1 LGHDT, CDR2 YNNKEL (reference sequence). The CDR3 has 13 amino acids. Here the CDR3 reads CASSQTRTDTQYF. CDR3 coding DNA: TGTGCCAGCAGCCAAACTAGGACAGATACGCAGTATTTT.

The chain joins TRBV29-1 to TRBJ2-5, with TRBD2 matching 7 bases. This CDR3 is 13 amino acids long. Looked up from germline, CDR1 is SQVTM and CDR2 is ANQGSEA. J gave up 7 bases and V 1 base, and 6 bases lay outside the gene matches. CDR3 sequence reads: CSVEVGRGGTQYF. DNA of the CDR3: TGCAGCGTTGAAGTAGGGAGGGGTGGGACCCAGTACTTC.

This chain uses TRBV5-1 with TRBJ1-6; D gene uncertain. Per germline, CDR1 SGHRS and CDR2 YFSETQ. V was clipped by 7 bases and J by 8 bases, with 10 bases between them. The CDR3 has 12 residues. As DNA, the CDR3 is TGCGCCAGCCACCTCGGGGATTCACCCCTCCACTTT. Translated: CASHLGDSPLHF.

The chain employs TRBV3-1 and TRBJ1-2; 9 nucleotides match TRBD1. CDR3 length: 14 amino acids. Unmatched junction bases numbered 5, after V lost 4 bases and J lost 5 bases. Germline V gene data show CDR1 as LGHDT and CDR2 as YNNKEL (reference sequence). Here the CDR3 reads CASSRRQGEYGYTF. In DNA, the CDR3 is TGTGCCAGCAGCCGTCGACAGGGGGAATATGGCTACACCTTC.

V usage is TRBV5-1 and J usage is TRBJ2-7; D is uncertain. Germline CDR1 reads SGHRS; CDR2 reads YFSETQ. The CDR3 extends over 14 amino acids. V lost 0 bases, J lost 7 bases, and 14 bases lay in between. In nucleotides, the CDR3 is TGCGCCAGCAGCTTGGTTGGCAGACAAGGGGAGCAGTACTTC. Protein product: CASSLVGRQGEQYF.

The CDR3 protein is CASSQDRLYQETQYF. Written as DNA, the CDR3 is TGTGCCAGCAGCCAGGACAGACTCTACCAAGAGACCCAGTACTTC. J is TRBJ2-5 and V is TRBV12-3 or TRBV12-4; D may be TRBD1 (6 bases). The CDR3 loop spans 15 amino acids. V was pared by 6 bases and J by 0 bases, with 14 bases between.

The chain has TRBV20-1 and TRBJ1-1; D not certain. CDR1 is DFQATT and CDR2 is SNEGSKA in the germline V gene (reference sequence). Trimming took off 3 bases at V and 3 bases at J, with 8 bases between the two ends. There are 12 residues in the CDR3. The CDR3 spells CSARQRDTEAFF. Here the CDR3 DNA reads TGCAGTGCTAGGCAGCGCGACACTGAAGCTTTCTTT.

The V call is TRBV27, the J call TRBJ2-3; D ambiguous. Trimming removed 0 bases at V and 6 bases at J, with 10 bases between. CDR1 and CDR2 (germline): MNHEY, SMNVEV (reference sequence). CDR3 length: 14 residues. The CDR3 sequence: CASSLSGLVDTQYF. The CDR3 DNA reads as TGTGCCAGCAGTTTATCGGGTTTGGTGGATACGCAGTATTTT.

This sequence joins TRBV7-9 and TRBJ1-4; D might be TRBD1 (5 bases). Trimming took off 5 bases at V and 0 bases at J, with 10 bases between the two ends. The V gene's germline CDR1 is SEHNR and CDR2 FQNEAQ (reference sequence). CDR3 length equals 15 residues. The DNA of the CDR3 is TGTGCCAGCAGCGAGGGACCGGCAACTAATGAAAAACTGTTTTTT. Translating it yields CASSEGPATNEKLFF.

This chain connects TRBV29-1 to TRBJ1-1; D is unclear. Trimming took 0 bases from V and 1 from J, leaving 12 bases between them. Germline V gene lookup returns CDR1 SQVTM and CDR2 ANQGSEA. CDR3 length: 15 residues. The CDR3 nucleotides read TGCAGCGTTGAAGATGTGAAGGAGTGGAACACTGAAGCTTTCTTT. Translating gives CSVEDVKEWNTEAFF.

V and J are TRBV11-2 and TRBJ2-4, with a tentative D call TRBD2 (7 bases). Trimming cost V 3 bases and J 1 base, with 10 bases left between them. CDR1 is SGHAT and CDR2 is FQNNGV in the germline V gene. The CDR3 is made up of 15 amino acids. CDR3 in DNA: TGTGCCAGCAGCTTGGGGGGGGCTGCCAAAAACATTCAGTACTTC. Residues: CASSLGGAAKNIQYF.

The chain is built from TRBV30 and TRBJ2-5; 10 nucleotides match TRBD1. With V trimmed by 5 bases and J by 2 bases, 5 bases remained unmatched. CDR1 is GTSNPN and CDR2 is SVGIG in the germline V gene (reference sequence). This CDR3 region has 14 residues. The CDR3 spells CAWGDRGGQETQYF. For the CDR3, the DNA is TGTGCCTGGGGGGACAGGGGAGGACAAGAGACCCAGTACTTC.

The CDR3 protein is CASSFMTGKYEAFF. In nucleotides, the CDR3 is TGTGCCAGCAGTTTCATGACAGGAAAATATGAAGCTTTCTTT. The chain joins TRBV12-3 or TRBV12-4 to TRBJ1-1; TRBD1 might be the D (6 bases). The CDR3 extends over 14 amino acids. V lost 3 bases to trimming and J lost 7 bases, with 15 bases between them.

The genes are TRBV3-1 and TRBJ2-6; TRBD1 or TRBD2 may be the D gene (6 bases each). Between the trimmed V and J ends, which lost 3 bases and 2 bases, there was a span of 14 bases. This CDR3 region has 17 residues. Germline V lookup: CDR1 LGHDT, CDR2 YNNKEL (reference sequence). CDR3 amino acids: CASSHPRGGPGANVLTF. CDR3 nucleotide sequence: TGTGCCAGCAGCCACCCGCGAGGGGGGCCTGGGGCCAACGTCCTGACTTTC.

The CDR3 sequence is CASSNQETQYF. CDR3 coding DNA: TGTGCCAGCAGTAACCAAGAGACCCAGTACTTC. The rearrangement joins TRBV12-3 or TRBV12-4 to TRBJ2-5; D is unclear. Trimming cost V 5 bases and J 0 bases, with 1 base left between them. The CDR3 is made up of 11 amino acids.

The gene calls are TRBV9 and TRBJ2-1; 7 bases agree with TRBD2. Germline CDR1 reads SGDLS; CDR2 reads YYNGEE. Trimming at V came to 2 bases and at J to 5 bases, leaving 7 bases not matched to a gene. This CDR3 has 15 amino acids. The CDR3 sequence is CASSVSLAANNEQFF. The CDR3, as DNA: TGTGCCAGCAGCGTCAGCCTAGCGGCTAACAATGAGCAGTTCTTC.

V usage is TRBV7-9 and J usage is TRBJ2-3, with 10 bases identical to TRBD2. The CDR3 has 17 residues. Germline CDR1 and CDR2: SEHNR and FQNEAQ (reference sequence). The trim removed 4 bases at V and 5 bases at J, leaving 12 bases unmatched. The CDR3 loop reads CASSSSSGGSRGDTQYF. The CDR3 nucleotides read TGTGCCAGCAGCTCATCTAGCGGGGGAAGCCGGGGAGATACGCAGTATTTT.

In its sample, this clonotype was seen once. The V gene is TRBV3-1, the J gene TRBJ2-1; D not resolved. The CDR3 sequence is 15 residues long. Germline loops: CDR1 LGHDT, CDR2 YNNKEL (reference sequence). The germline V and J ends were trimmed by 1 base and 4 bases, with 11 bases remaining between them. CDR3 sequence: CASSQGSGVYNEQFF. The CDR3 region has the DNA TGTGCCAGCAGCCAAGGGAGTGGGGTTTACAATGAGCAGTTCTTC.

The rearrangement uses TRBV12-3 or TRBV12-4 and TRBJ1-2; the D is unclear. The CDR3 length is 13 residues. Trimming stripped 1 base from V and 8 bases from J, with 11 bases between. DNA for the CDR3: TGTGCCAGCAGTTTAGTTCTCCCTGGGGGCTACACCTTC. Its translation: CASSLVLPGGYTF.

V and J are TRBV9 and TRBJ2-2, with TRBD1 matching over 7 bases. The V gene's germline CDR1 is SGDLS and CDR2 YYNGEE. The CDR3 extends over 19 amino acids. Unmatched junction bases numbered 17, after V lost 4 bases and J lost 2 bases. As DNA, the CDR3 is TGTGCCAGCAGCAGACAGACAGGGAACCCCTTTCTTAACACCGGGGAGCTGTTTTTT. Translated: CASSRQTGNPFLNTGELFF.

The rearrangement uses TRBV30 and TRBJ2-2; no definite D call. Trimming took off 0 bases at V and 2 bases at J, with 7 bases between the two ends. This CDR3 region has 14 residues. Germline values: CDR1 GTSNPN, CDR2 SVGIG (reference sequence). The CDR3 region is CAWSVARNTGELFF. CDR3 coding DNA: TGTGCCTGGAGTGTAGCCAGAAACACCGGGGAGCTGTTTTTT. Drawing the rest from reference TRBV30 and TRBJ2-2, the complete variable domain is SQTIHQWPATLVQPVGSPLSLECTVEGTSNPNLYWYRQAAGRGLQLLFYSVGIGQISSEVPQNLSASRPQDRQFILSSKKLLLSDSGFYLCAWSVARNTGELFFGEGSRLTVL.

The rearrangement uses TRBV24-1 and TRBJ2-1; TRBD2 matches 10 bases. V trimming: 3 bases; J trimming: 15 bases; junction bases outside the gene matches: 10. CDR1 KGHDR and CDR2 SFDVKD come from the germline V gene. CDR3 length: 14 amino acids. CDR3 bases: TGTGCCACCAGTGATGCCGCTAGCGGGAGAGTTCTGTTCTTC. As protein: CATSDAASGRVLFF.

The rearrangement joins TRBV28 to TRBJ2-7; 7 bases map to TRBD2. This CDR3 spans 15 amino acids. Germline V lookup: CDR1 MDHEN, CDR2 SYDVKM. Unmatched junction bases numbered 7, after V lost 5 bases and J lost 0 bases. DNA of the CDR3: TGTGCCAGCAGTACTGTGGGAGGGAGCTCCTACGAGCAGTACTTC. Protein sequence: CASSTVGGSSYEQYF.

The chain recombines TRBV20-1 with TRBJ1-4, with a possible D match to TRBD1 (6 bases). Trimming left V 2 bases short and J 3 bases short, with 13 bases between. The CDR3 runs 15 residues. Germline CDR1 DFQATT, CDR2 SNEGSKA (reference sequence). The chain's CDR3 is CSARILGQANEKLFF. The CDR3 nucleotides read TGCAGTGCTAGAATTCTGGGACAAGCTAATGAAAAACTGTTTTTT.

V usage is TRBV9 and J usage is TRBJ2-2; D may correspond to TRBD1 or TRBD2 (5 bases each). V lost 2 bases to trimming and J lost 0 bases, with 8 bases between them. The CDR3 has 15 amino acids. Germline V gives CDR1 SGDLS, CDR2 YYNGEE. CDR3 in DNA: TGTGCCAGCAGCGTGGGACGGACGAACACCGGGGAGCTGTTTTTT. Protein product: CASSVGRTNTGELFF.

V usage is TRBV5-1 and J usage is TRBJ1-2; TRBD1 matches 7 bases. J was trimmed by 0 bases and V by 6 bases; bases with no gene match: 5. This CDR3 comprises 14 residues. Germline CDR1 SGHRS, CDR2 YFSETQ. This CDR3 is CASNAGTANYGYTF. As DNA, the CDR3 is TGCGCCAGCAACGCCGGGACAGCTAACTATGGCTACACCTTC.

The chain links TRBV12-3 or TRBV12-4 to TRBJ2-3; 8 bases are a match to TRBD2. The CDR3 extends over 17 amino acids. Unmatched junction bases numbered 12, after V lost 6 bases and J lost 1 base. The DNA for the CDR3 is TGTGCCAGCAGACCGGGACTAGGGGGAGGTGGCACAGATACGCAGTATTTT. Its translation: CASRPGLGGGGTDTQYF.

This sequence joins TRBV7-2 and TRBJ1-2, with 10 bases lining up with TRBD1. V was pared by 5 bases and J by 6 bases, with 9 bases of the junction left unmatched. Looked up from germline, CDR1 is SGHTA and CDR2 is FQGNSA. CDR3 length: 15 residues. This chain's CDR3 is CASSPRWTGGHGYTF. The DNA of the CDR3 is TGTGCCAGCAGCCCAAGGTGGACAGGGGGTCATGGCTACACCTTC.

The chain carries TRBV6-6 and TRBJ2-7; 11 bases match TRBD2. This CDR3 region has 16 residues. Unmatched junction bases numbered 9, after V lost 5 bases and J lost 3 bases. CDR1 and CDR2 from the germline V gene are MNHNY and SVGAGI (reference sequence). The CDR3 region is CASSTGLAELYYEQYF. The CDR3 DNA follows: TGTGCCAGCAGTACGGGACTAGCGGAACTGTACTACGAGCAGTACTTC.